The rows below give T cell receptor beta chains drawn from one sample of a study of siplizumab effects on memory and regulatory T cells. Assay: immunoSEQ multiplex PCR; the TCRdb copy retains only in-frame clones and omits some. There are roughly 100,000 clones in the sample; about 94% occur only once, and about 1.1% lies in the top ten. Specimen: CD4+ T cells sorted from blood. All receptors come from a human donor in good health. Both conserved end residues are part of each CDR3. Each record gives: V gene, D gene, CDR3 length, J gene, clone size, CDR3 protein, CDR3 DNA. A D gene is named only where the DNA matches it firmly. Some rows have no size entry. The others give once, few or many, or a class for an expanded clone.

TRBV6-5	-	13	TRBJ2-3	-	CASSRRVGDTQYF	TGTGCCAGCAGCCGCCGTGTGGGTGATACGCAGTATTTT
TRBV14	-	17	TRBJ2-5	-	CASSQVVSMGGRETQYF	TGTGCCAGCAGCCAAGTTGTATCGATGGGGGGAAGGGAGACCCAGTACTTC
TRBV30	-	12	TRBJ1-1	-	CAWSAGRTEAFF	TGTGCCTGGAGTGCAGGGCGTACTGAAGCTTTCTTT
TRBV27	-	14	TRBJ2-1	-	CASSETSLHNEQFF	TGTGCCAGCAGCGAGACGTCTCTACACAATGAGCAGTTCTTC
TRBV30	-	13	TRBJ1-1	few	CAWEQGGNTEAFF	TGTGCCTGGGAACAGGGAGGGAACACTGAAGCTTTCTTT
TRBV18	TRBD2	15	TRBJ2-3	-	CASSPLAGGMDTQYF	TGTGCCAGCTCACCACTAGCGGGAGGTATGGATACGCAGTATTTT
TRBV5-6	-	15	TRBJ1-5	-	CASSLRGMLNQPQHF	TGTGCCAGCAGCTTGCGAGGGATGCTTAATCAGCCCCAGCATTTT
TRBV2	-	13	TRBJ2-5	-	CASSGIAEGTQYF	TGTGCCAGCAGTGGGATAGCGGAAGGGACCCAGTACTTC
TRBV10-1	-	15	TRBJ1-1	-	CASSEISTGKTEAFF	TGCGCCAGCAGTGAGATTTCCACCGGGAAGACTGAAGCTTTCTTT
TRBV5-1	TRBD2	16	TRBJ2-5	-	CASSWPRLAGEETQYF	TGCGCCAGCAGCTGGCCGAGACTAGCGGGAGAGGAGACCCAGTACTTC
TRBV19	-	16	TRBJ1-5	-	CASSIEGININQPQHF	TGTGCCAGTAGTATCGAGGGGATCAATATCAATCAGCCCCAGCATTTT
TRBV19	-	15	TRBJ1-4	-	CASSPRGLPSEKLFF	TGTGCCAGTAGTCCGCGGGGTCTACCCAGTGAAAAACTGTTTTTT
TRBV6-1	-	16	TRBJ2-1	-	CASSGGFPGPYNEQFF	TGTGCCAGCAGTGGGGGATTCCCGGGTCCCTACAATGAGCAGTTCTTC
TRBV10-1	-	17	TRBJ1-1	-	CASSESSWGRSNTEAFF	TGCGCCAGCAGCGAGTCTAGCTGGGGGCGATCGAACACTGAAGCTTTCTTT
TRBV5-1	-	14	TRBJ2-3	-	CASSLGRPTDTQYF	TGCGCCAGCAGCTTAGGTAGGCCCACAGATACGCAGTATTTT
TRBV10-3	TRBD2	16	TRBJ2-3	-	CATHHSGSVGSDTQYF	TGTGCCACCCACCATAGCGGGAGTGTTGGGTCAGATACGCAGTATTTT
TRBV21-1	-	14	TRBJ2-4	-	CASSKETGGRCGYF	TGTGCCAGCAGCAAAGAGACAGGGGGCCGATGTGGGTACTTC
TRBV5-1	-	16	TRBJ2-1	-	CASSWLDTYVGNEQFF	TGCGCCAGCAGCTGGTTAGATACCTACGTCGGCAATGAGCAGTTCTTC
TRBV28	-	14	TRBJ2-7	-	CATVWGPSSYEQYF	TGTGCCACCGTATGGGGCCCAAGCTCCTACGAGCAGTACTTC
TRBV27	-	16	TRBJ2-3	once	CASSSFDRTTTDTQYF	TGTGCCAGCAGTTCATTTGACAGAACCACCACAGATACGCAGTATTTT
TRBV5-1	-	13	TRBJ1-1	-	CASSLQWATEAFF	TGCGCCAGCAGCCTTCAGTGGGCCACTGAAGCTTTCTTT
TRBV7-2	-	16	TRBJ2-6	-	CASSLQSLTGANVLTF	TGTGCCAGCAGCCTTCAGTCTTTAACTGGGGCCAACGTCCTGACTTTC
TRBV27	-	16	TRBJ1-1	-	CASSLKTVKMNTEAFF	TGTGCCAGCAGTTTAAAAACGGTGAAAATGAACACTGAAGCTTTCTTT
TRBV2	-	14	TRBJ1-5	-	CASSERLRNQPQHF	TGTGCCAGCAGCGAAAGGCTCCGCAATCAGCCCCAGCATTTT
TRBV4-1	-	15	TRBJ2-7	-	CASSQGMTGTYEQYF	TGCGCCAGCAGCCAAGGAATGACGGGAACCTACGAGCAGTACTTC
TRBV7-9	-	15	TRBJ1-2	-	CASSTNGGALRGYTF	TGTGCCAGCAGCACTAACGGGGGGGCGTTGAGAGGCTACACCTTC
TRBV15	-	14	TRBJ2-7	-	CATSTMRGDYEQYF	TGTGCCACCAGCACCATGAGGGGTGACTACGAGCAGTACTTC
TRBV5-1	-	18	TRBJ2-3	-	CASSLYKALTTSTDTQYF	TGCGCCAGCAGCTTGTACAAGGCCCTAACCACTAGCACAGATACGCAGTATTTT